This T cell receptor beta chain was captured by sequencing in a study of response to subunit inactivated influenza vaccine. Per germline, CDR1 SGHTA and CDR2 FQGTGA. This CDR3 comprises 15 residues. Trimming took 3 bases from V and 2 from J; bases not matched to a gene: 3. TCRdb re-analysed the RT-PCR reads in MiXCR, keeping a single row per CDR3 protein. Here the sample spans almost 600,000 distinct CDR3 sequences, 11% to 15% being singletons. This clonotype occurred a few times. The chain recombines TRBV7-3 with TRBJ2-1, with 8 bases lining up with TRBD2. This clonotype was sampled from a man in his fifties or sixties who received an inactivated influenza vaccine. The sample was PBMCs from blood, taken 11 to 12 days after vaccination. The CDR3 region is CASSFSGITYNEQFF. The CDR3 DNA is TGTGCCAGCAGCTTTAGCGGGATCACCTACAATGAGCAGTTCTTC.